A single TCR beta chain is shown here with its context. The antigen it recognizes is unknown. The sample holds no much larger clone one base away, and base qualities are not on file. The collaborating institutions used their own protocols to collect whole blood in K2EDTA tubes. Collaborator samples were shipped for TCRbeta analysis as frozen whole blood, isolated PBMCs, or DNA extracted from either sample type. TCRbeta CDR3 regions were amplified from genomic DNA using the immunoSEQ Assay, a bias-controlled multiplex PCR. The authors' pipeline ran thus. Within the assay, amplification of reference gene primers was used to estimate how many nucleated cells each sample contained. To quantify the absolute abundance of each unique TCRbeta CDR3 rearrangement, sequence reads were collapsed and filtered. Productive Simpson clonality was computed per sample as the square root of Simpson's diversity index over productive rearrangements. Here the immuneACCESS table is served through TCRdb, limited to in-frame sequences with V and J called. Missing clones are a known gap in these copies; in checked studies unresolved V genes cover under half, and the rest lacks a known reason. The D gene and trimming were derived from the DNA, and the V and J assignments and clone size from that table. In all, the sample holds 70,000 to 75,000 clones, and roughly nine tenths of those were seen once. Together, the top ten hold roughly 9.1% of the sample.

This sample is part of a study of blood T cell repertoires in COVID-19 (TCRdb year 2020). Some background on the complete study: Samples from collaborators originated in the United States, Italy and Spain and spanned both the acute and convalescent phases of COVID-19. The prospective study material was composed of cDNA or gDNA derived from T cells, B-cell-depleted T cells, or PBMCs. Where available, HLA class I and class II types were obtained from metadata supplied by the sample provider rather than from assay-based typing. Deeply sampled blood TCRbeta repertoires from subjects exposed to, actively infected with, or recovered from COVID-19 were included in the dataset. The samples were drawn from two sources: the first 160 participants of the ongoing ImmuneRACE study, and 1,000 to 1,500 subjects contributed by 6 global collaborators. The repertoires were released in a freely available public database intended as a resource for research on the immune response to SARS-CoV-2. The sample metadata nearly always contained a de-identified subject ID, COVID-19 status, age in years and sex. Broad study findings and their caveats: How much clinical and demographic metadata was included differed by source and by participant, and the metadata was provided uncurated.

Reading the germline V gene (reference sequence) gives CDR1 GTSNPN and CDR2 SVGIG. V lost 3 bases and J lost 4 bases, and the count of bases not matched to a germline gene is 7. The CDR3 measures 14 amino acids from cysteine to phenylalanine. Just CDR3 DNA is preserved here, 42 bases in frame from base 1. This clonotype originated in a human donor in a cohort sampled during active COVID-19. The rearrangement combines TRBV30 with TRBJ2-7; TRBD2 fits 9 bases in the junction. Sequenced material: peripheral blood. The DNA sequence is given as TGTGCCTGGAGGCGGAGGCTAGCGGGATACGAGCAGTACTTC. Translated, this gives CAWRRRLAGYEQYF.